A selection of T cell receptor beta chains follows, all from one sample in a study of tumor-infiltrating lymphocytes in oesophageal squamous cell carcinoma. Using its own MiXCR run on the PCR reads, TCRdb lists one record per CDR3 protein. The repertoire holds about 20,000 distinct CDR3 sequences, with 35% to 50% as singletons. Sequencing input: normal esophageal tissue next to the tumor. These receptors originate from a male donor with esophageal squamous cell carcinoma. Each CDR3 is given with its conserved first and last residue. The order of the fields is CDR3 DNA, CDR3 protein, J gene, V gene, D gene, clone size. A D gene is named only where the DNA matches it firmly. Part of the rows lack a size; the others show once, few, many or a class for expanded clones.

TGTGCCAGCAGCTTAGGGACTATGGCCTACAATGAGCAGTTCTTC	CASSLGTMAYNEQFF	TRBJ2-1	TRBV11-3	.	few
TGTGCCAGCAGCTTAAGCGAATACGAGCAGTACTTC	CASSLSEYEQYF	TRBJ2-7	TRBV7-9	.	.
TGTGCCAGCAGAAAAAAGCGGGAGTGGTTGGATACGCAGTATTTT	CASRKKREWLDTQYF	TRBJ2-3	TRBV12-3/TRBV12-4	TRBD2	.
TGTGCCAGCAGCTTGGACAGGCAGGCTGAGCAGTACTTC	CASSLDRQAEQYF	TRBJ2-7	TRBV7-8	TRBD1	.
TGTGCCAGCAGGGACATTGAGACCCAGTACTTC	CASRDIETQYF	TRBJ2-5	TRBV6-1	.	.
TGTGCCAGCAGCTTAAAAGCAAACAATGAGCAGTTCTTC	CASSLKANNEQFF	TRBJ2-1	TRBV7-3	.	medium-sized
TGTGCCAGCAGCCCGACATCGACAGGTAAAGGCTACGAGCAGTACTTC	CASSPTSTGKGYEQYF	TRBJ2-7	TRBV7-9	.	many
TGCAGTGCGACTAGCGGGAGGCCCCCCCCCACAGATACGCAGTATTTT	CSATSGRPPPTDTQYF	TRBJ2-3	TRBV20-1	TRBD2	once
TGTGCCAGCAGCAGCAGGGGGGAGCAGTACTTC	CASSSRGEQYF	TRBJ2-7	TRBV7-6	TRBD1	many
TGTGCCAGCAGCTCCAGGCCCGACAGGGGGCAGTCCTACAATGAGCAGTTCTTC	CASSSRPDRGQSYNEQFF	TRBJ2-1	TRBV7-6	TRBD1	few
TGTGCCACCAGTGCGAGACTAGCGGGAGGGAAGGGCTACGAGCAGTACTTC	CATSARLAGGKGYEQYF	TRBJ2-7	TRBV24-1	TRBD2	many
TGTGCCAGCAGTCGGACAGGGCAAGGCGAGCAGTACTTC	CASSRTGQGEQYF	TRBJ2-7	TRBV12-3/TRBV12-4	TRBD1	.
TGCGCCAGCAGCGGGAAGACTAGCGGCTACACCGGGGAGCTGTTTTTT	CASSGKTSGYTGELFF	TRBJ2-2	TRBV5-1	TRBD2	many
TGTGCCAGCAGTGCCATGAGGGGGGCTGAGCAGTTCTTC	CASSAMRGAEQFF	TRBJ2-1	TRBV6-6	.	.
TGTGCCAGCAGCTCCAAGGGGAGGCTCACAGATACGCAGTATTTT	CASSSKGRLTDTQYF	TRBJ2-3	TRBV7-9	.	medium-sized
TGTGCCAGCAGCGACGGGACAGGGAGCAATCAGCCCCAGCATTTT	CASSDGTGSNQPQHF	TRBJ1-5	TRBV6-1	TRBD1	many
TGTGCCAGCAGCTCGAGCGGGAGAACATTTTACGAGCAGTTCTTC	CASSSSGRTFYEQFF	TRBJ2-1	TRBV5-6	TRBD2	.
TGTGCCATCAGTCGGACAGAATCCCCCTACGAGCAGTACTTC	CAISRTESPYEQYF	TRBJ2-7	TRBV10-3	.	.
TGTGCCAGCAGCTTAGGACACGATCTTGAAGCTTTCTTT	CASSLGHDLEAFF	TRBJ1-1	TRBV11-1	.	many
TGTGCCAGCAGCCCCGGGAAAGCGGGGAGACAAGAGACCCAGTACTTC	CASSPGKAGRQETQYF	TRBJ2-5	TRBV5-2	.	once
TGTGCCAGCAGCTTAGCCGAGAGCTCCTACAATGAGCAGTTCTTC	CASSLAESSYNEQFF	TRBJ2-1	TRBV7-2	.	.
TGTGCCAGCAGGGGAGCCGGGACAGGGACGTATGGCTACACCTTC	CASRGAGTGTYGYTF	TRBJ1-2	TRBV28	TRBD1	.
TGTGCCAGCAGCTTAGGTTTAGGGGGAGTTAATGAAAAACTGTTTTTT	CASSLGLGGVNEKLFF	TRBJ1-4	TRBV7-2	.	medium-sized
TGTGCCAGCAGCTTTGGCTCTGAGACTGAAGCTTTCTTT	CASSFGSETEAFF	TRBJ1-1	TRBV7-3	.	.
TGTGCCAGCAGCACCTCAGGATGGTCCTACAATGAGCAGTTCTTC	CASSTSGWSYNEQFF	TRBJ2-1	TRBV27	.	few
TGCGCCAGCAGCTTGTACCTGGCAGATACGCAGTATTTT	CASSLYLADTQYF	TRBJ2-3	TRBV5-1	.	many
TGTGCCAGCAGCGCCAACCGACAGGGGGAAGCTTTCTTT	CASSANRQGEAFF	TRBJ1-1	TRBV7-2	TRBD1	.
TGTGCCAGCAGTGAAGCCGGACTAGCGGGCCTAACCTACGAGCAGTACTTC	CASSEAGLAGLTYEQYF	TRBJ2-7	TRBV2	TRBD2	.
TGCGCCAGCAGCTTGGGTCTCCAGGTGGGAGAGCAGTTCTTC	CASSLGLQVGEQFF	TRBJ2-1	TRBV5-1	.	few
TGTGCCAGCGGAGACTACGAGCAGTACTTC	CASGDYEQYF	TRBJ2-7	TRBV6-2/TRBV6-3	.	.
TGTGCCAGCAGACAGCTGGGACAGGGGTTAAAGGGTGAGCAGTTCTTC	CASRQLGQGLKGEQFF	TRBJ2-1	TRBV11-3	TRBD1	.
TGTGCCAGCAGCGTGACACTTGGGGAGACCCAGTACTTC	CASSVTLGETQYF	TRBJ2-5	TRBV7-2	.	once
TGTGCCAGCAGTTTAAGGGGGTGGAACGCCCAAAACACTGAAGCTTTCTTT	CASSLRGWNAQNTEAFF	TRBJ1-1	TRBV28	.	many
TGTGCCAGCAGCAGCAGGGAGGAAAGCGAGCAGTTCTTC	CASSSREESEQFF	TRBJ2-1	TRBV7-8	.	few
TGTGCCAGCAGCTCTATCCGGGACTGGAGTACGCAGTATTTT	CASSSIRDWSTQYF	TRBJ2-3	TRBV11-2	.	.
TGTGCCAGCAGACAGACACCTCTGTCCCCTGAAGCTTTCTTT	CASRQTPLSPEAFF	TRBJ1-1	TRBV7-9	.	once
TGTGCCAGCAGACTCCGACACATACCTATAGAGACCCAGTACTTC	CASRLRHIPIETQYF	TRBJ2-5	TRBV7-6	.	once
TGCGCCAGCAGCTTGGGTCGTGGACAGGGGGCTTTCTATGGCTACACCTTC	CASSLGRGQGAFYGYTF	TRBJ1-2	TRBV5-1	TRBD1	.
TGTGCCAGCAGCCCAATCCGGGATTGGGGGTTCAATGAGCAGTTCTTC	CASSPIRDWGFNEQFF	TRBJ2-1	TRBV12-3/TRBV12-4	.	once
TGTGCCAGCAGTCGGACTAGCGGGAGTGGCGAGCAGTACTTC	CASSRTSGSGEQYF	TRBJ2-7	TRBV27	TRBD2	many
TGCGCCAGCAGCCAAGAGAGGGGGGGAGGGCCACCTCAGGAGCAGTTCTTC	CASSQERGGGPPQEQFF	TRBJ2-1	TRBV4-1	.	few
TGTGCCAGCAGCCACGGACAGGGAAGGGGGGGGCCCCAGTACTTC	CASSHGQGRGGPQYF	TRBJ2-4	TRBV4-2	.	many
TGTGCCAGCAGCTCAAGTGTTGGGTACGGGGCCAAAAACATTCAGTACTTC	CASSSSVGYGAKNIQYF	TRBJ2-4	TRBV11-1	.	many
TGTGCCAGCAGCTCCGGACTCAACCAAGGCTATGGCTACACCTTC	CASSSGLNQGYGYTF	TRBJ1-2	TRBV5-4	.	many
TGTGCCAGCAGCCTTGAAGAGGATACGCAGTATTTT	CASSLEEDTQYF	TRBJ2-3	TRBV2	.	many
TGTGCCAGTGGGGTGACAGGGTCCTACGAGCAGTACTTC	CASGVTGSYEQYF	TRBJ2-7	TRBV19	TRBD1	once
TGTGCCAGCGGCAGACAGGCCGACCGTTCACCCCTCCACTTT	CASGRQADRSPLHF	TRBJ1-6	TRBV12-3/TRBV12-4	.	many
TGTGCCAGCAGTGGGGTCAAACCTGCGTTTGGGGAGACCCAGTACTTC	CASSGVKPAFGETQYF	TRBJ2-5	TRBV6-1	.	many
TGCGCCAGCAGCCAACGACAGGGAACCACTAACTATGGCTACACCTTC	CASSQRQGTTNYGYTF	TRBJ1-2	TRBV4-1	TRBD1	few
TGTGCCAGCAGCTCGGTTTTCGGGGATACGCAGTATTTT	CASSSVFGDTQYF	TRBJ2-3	TRBV7-3	.	.
TGTGCCAGCAGTGGGGGGGAAGAAGTAGCGGGAGGCACCTACAATGAGCAGTTCTTC	CASSGGEEVAGGTYNEQFF	TRBJ2-1	TRBV2	TRBD2	.
TGTGCCAGCAGGATTGGACTAGCGGTTGCCACAGATACGCAGTATTTT	CASRIGLAVATDTQYF	TRBJ2-3	TRBV6-1	TRBD2	many
TGTGCCAGCAGCCGACAGGGGAAAACTGAAGCTTTCTTT	CASSRQGKTEAFF	TRBJ1-1	TRBV12-3/TRBV12-4	TRBD1	.
TGTGCCAGCAGTTACAAGTCGGGTTGGTGGGGGTATGAGCAGTTCTTC	CASSYKSGWWGYEQFF	TRBJ2-1	TRBV6-6	.	few
TGTGCCACCAGTGATTGGAGTCAGACCGGGGAGCTGTTTTTT	CATSDWSQTGELFF	TRBJ2-2	TRBV24-1	.	many
TGCAGTGCTAGAGATTGGGCGGGAGATTTTTATGAGCAGTTCTTC	CSARDWAGDFYEQFF	TRBJ2-1	TRBV20-1	TRBD2	.
TGTGCCAGTAGCGTACTTAACACCGGGGAGCTGTTTTTT	CASSVLNTGELFF	TRBJ2-2	TRBV19	.	few
TGTGCCAGCAGCTCGGGACTAGCGGGAGTGTCCGGGGAGCTGTATTTT	CASSSGLAGVSGELYF	TRBJ2-3	TRBV7-4	TRBD2	.